The sequence of this T cell receptor beta chain was determined in a study of OX40 agonist ivuxolimab in advanced cancers. CDR3 length: 15 amino acids. CDR1 is SGHRS, CDR2 YFSETQ, per germline. V was shortened by 0 bases and J by 0 bases, with 6 bases between the two germline ends. Data came from immunoSEQ multiplex PCR; TCRdb stores just in-frame clones and leaves some out. This table has almost 50,000 clones, around 84% appearing once. The receptor comes from an adult with an advanced solid tumor such as melanoma, head and neck, liver or kidney cancer. The genes are TRBV5-1 and TRBJ2-2; D might be TRBD2 (5 bases). The material was CD4+ or CD8+ T cells sorted from blood, obtained in a trial of the OX40 agonist ivuxolimab. The CDR3 loop reads CASSLERPNTGELFF. In DNA form, the CDR3 reads TGCGCCAGCAGCTTGGAGCGGCCGAACACCGGGGAGCTGTTTTTT.